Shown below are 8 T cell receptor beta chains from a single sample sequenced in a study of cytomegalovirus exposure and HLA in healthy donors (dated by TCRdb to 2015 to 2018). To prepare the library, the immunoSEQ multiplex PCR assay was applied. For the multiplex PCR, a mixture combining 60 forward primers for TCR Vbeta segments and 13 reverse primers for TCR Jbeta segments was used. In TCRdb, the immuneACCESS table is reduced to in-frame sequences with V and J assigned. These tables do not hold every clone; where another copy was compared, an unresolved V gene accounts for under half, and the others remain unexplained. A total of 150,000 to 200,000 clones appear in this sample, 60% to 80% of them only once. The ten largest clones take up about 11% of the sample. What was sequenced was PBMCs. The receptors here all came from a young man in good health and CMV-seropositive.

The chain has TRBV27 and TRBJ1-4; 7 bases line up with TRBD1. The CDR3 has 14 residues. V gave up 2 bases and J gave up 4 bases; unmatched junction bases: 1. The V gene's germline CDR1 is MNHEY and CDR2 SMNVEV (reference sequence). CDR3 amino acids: CASSLQGVNEKLFF. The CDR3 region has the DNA TGTGCCAGCAGTTTACAGGGGGTTAATGAAAAACTGTTTTTT.

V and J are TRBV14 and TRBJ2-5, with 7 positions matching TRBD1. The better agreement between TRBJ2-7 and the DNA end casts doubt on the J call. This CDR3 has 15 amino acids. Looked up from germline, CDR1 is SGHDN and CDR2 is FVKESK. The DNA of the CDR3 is TGTGCCAGCAGCCAACCCGGGACAGCACGGTACGAGCAGTACTTC. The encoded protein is CASSQPGTARYEQYF.

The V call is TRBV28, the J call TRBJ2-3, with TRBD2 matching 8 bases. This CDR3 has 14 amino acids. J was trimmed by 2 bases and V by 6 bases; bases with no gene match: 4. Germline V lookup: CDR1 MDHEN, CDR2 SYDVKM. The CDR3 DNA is TGTGCCAGCAGGATAGCGGGAACCACAGATACGCAGTATTTT. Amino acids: CASRIAGTTDTQYF.

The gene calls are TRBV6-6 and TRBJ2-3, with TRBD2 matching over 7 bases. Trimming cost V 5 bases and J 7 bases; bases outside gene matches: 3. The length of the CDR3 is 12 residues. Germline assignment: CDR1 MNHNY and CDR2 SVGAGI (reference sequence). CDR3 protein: CASSPGGYTQYF. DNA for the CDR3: TGTGCCAGCAGTCCGGGGGGTTATACGCAGTATTTT.

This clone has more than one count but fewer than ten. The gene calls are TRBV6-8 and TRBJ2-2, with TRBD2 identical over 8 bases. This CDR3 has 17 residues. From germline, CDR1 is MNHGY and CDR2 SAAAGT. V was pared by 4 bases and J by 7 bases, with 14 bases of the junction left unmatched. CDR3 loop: CASSFNMWRREDGELFF. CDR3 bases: TGTGCCAGCAGTTTCAATATGTGGCGGCGGGAGGACGGGGAGCTGTTTTTT.

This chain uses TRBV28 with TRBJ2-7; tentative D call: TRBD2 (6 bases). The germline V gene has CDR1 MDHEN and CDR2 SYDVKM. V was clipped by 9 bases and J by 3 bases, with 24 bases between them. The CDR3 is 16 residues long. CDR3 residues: CASKGFPADSGYEQYF. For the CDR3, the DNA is TGTGCCAGTAAGGGGTTTCCCGCGGATAGCGGCTACGAGCAGTACTTC.

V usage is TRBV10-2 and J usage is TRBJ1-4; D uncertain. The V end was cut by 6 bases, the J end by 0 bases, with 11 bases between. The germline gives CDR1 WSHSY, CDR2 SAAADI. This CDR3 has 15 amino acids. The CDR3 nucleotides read TGCGCCAGCAGGGCACTAGGGTCAACTAATGAAAAACTGTTTTTT. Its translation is CASRALGSTNEKLFF.

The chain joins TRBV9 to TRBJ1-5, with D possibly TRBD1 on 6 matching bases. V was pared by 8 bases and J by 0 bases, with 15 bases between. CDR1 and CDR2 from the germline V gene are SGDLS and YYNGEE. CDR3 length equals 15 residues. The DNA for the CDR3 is TGTGCCAGAAAGCACAGGGACCGTAGCAATCAGCCCCAGCATTTT. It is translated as CARKHRDRSNQPQHF.